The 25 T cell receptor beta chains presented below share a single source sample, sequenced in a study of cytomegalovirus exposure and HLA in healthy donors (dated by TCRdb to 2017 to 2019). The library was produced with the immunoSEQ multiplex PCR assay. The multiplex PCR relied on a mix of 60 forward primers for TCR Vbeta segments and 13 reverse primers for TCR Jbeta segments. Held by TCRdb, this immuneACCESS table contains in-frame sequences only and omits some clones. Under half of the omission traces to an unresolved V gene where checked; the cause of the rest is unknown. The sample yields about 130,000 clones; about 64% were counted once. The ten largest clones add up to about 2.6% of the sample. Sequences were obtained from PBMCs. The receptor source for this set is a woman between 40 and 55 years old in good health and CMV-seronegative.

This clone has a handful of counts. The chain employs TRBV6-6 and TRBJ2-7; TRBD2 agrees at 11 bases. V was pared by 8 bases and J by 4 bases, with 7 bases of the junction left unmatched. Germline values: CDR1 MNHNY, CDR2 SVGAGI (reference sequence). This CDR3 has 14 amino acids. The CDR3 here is CASRQTSGAYEQYF. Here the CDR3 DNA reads TGTGCCAGCCGGCAGACTAGCGGGGCTTACGAGCAGTACTTC.

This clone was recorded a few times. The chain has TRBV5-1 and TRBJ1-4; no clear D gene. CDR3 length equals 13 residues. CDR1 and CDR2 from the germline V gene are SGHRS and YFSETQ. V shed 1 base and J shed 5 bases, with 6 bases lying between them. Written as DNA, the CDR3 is TGCGCCAGCAGCTTGTCAGAAAATGAAAAACTGTTTTTT. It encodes CASSLSENEKLFF.

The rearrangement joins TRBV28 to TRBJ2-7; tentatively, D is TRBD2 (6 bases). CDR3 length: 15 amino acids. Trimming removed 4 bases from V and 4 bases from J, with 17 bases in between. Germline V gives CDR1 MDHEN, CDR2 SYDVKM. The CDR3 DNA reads TGTGCCAGCAGTTCCCCTGGTTTCCGGGAGTACGAGCAGTACTTC. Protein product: CASSSPGFREYEQYF.

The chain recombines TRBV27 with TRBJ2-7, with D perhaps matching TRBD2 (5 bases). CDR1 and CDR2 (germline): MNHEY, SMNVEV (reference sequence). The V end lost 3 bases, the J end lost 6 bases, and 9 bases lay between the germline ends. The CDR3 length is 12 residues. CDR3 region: CASSLPSSEQYF. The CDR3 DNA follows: TGTGCCAGCAGTTTGCCTAGCTCCGAGCAGTACTTC.

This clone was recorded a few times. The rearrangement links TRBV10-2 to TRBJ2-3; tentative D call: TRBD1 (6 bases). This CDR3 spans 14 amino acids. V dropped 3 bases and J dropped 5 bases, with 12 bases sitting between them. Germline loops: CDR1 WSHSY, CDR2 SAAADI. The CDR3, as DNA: TGCGCCAGCAGTGACATGGGGGCGGGAGATACGCAGTATTTT. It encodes CASSDMGAGDTQYF.

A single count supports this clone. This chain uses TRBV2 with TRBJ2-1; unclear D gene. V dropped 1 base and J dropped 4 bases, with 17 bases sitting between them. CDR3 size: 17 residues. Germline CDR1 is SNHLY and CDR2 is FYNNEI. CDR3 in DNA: TGTGCCAGCAGTGAAGACGGGTCCCCTGATTCGTACAATGAGCAGTTCTTC. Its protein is CASSEDGSPDSYNEQFF.

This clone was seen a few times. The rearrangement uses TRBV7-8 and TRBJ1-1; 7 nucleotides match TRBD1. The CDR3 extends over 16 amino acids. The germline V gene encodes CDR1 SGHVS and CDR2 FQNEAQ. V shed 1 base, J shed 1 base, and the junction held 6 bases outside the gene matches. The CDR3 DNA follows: TGTGCCAGCAGCTTAGATAGCCAGGGGGAGAACACTGAAGCTTTCTTT. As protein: CASSLDSQGENTEAFF.

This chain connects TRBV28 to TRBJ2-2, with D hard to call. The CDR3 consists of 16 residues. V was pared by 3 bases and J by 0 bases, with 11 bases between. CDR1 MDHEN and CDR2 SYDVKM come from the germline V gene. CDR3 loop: CASSFPLTANTGELFF. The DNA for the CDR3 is TGTGCCAGCAGTTTCCCACTTACCGCGAACACCGGGGAGCTGTTTTTT.

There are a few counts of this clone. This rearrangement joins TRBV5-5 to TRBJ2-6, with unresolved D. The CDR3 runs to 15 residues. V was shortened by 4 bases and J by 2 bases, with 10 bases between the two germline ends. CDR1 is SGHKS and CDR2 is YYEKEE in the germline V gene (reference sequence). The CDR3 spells CASSPELTGANVLTF. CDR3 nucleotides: TGTGCCAGCAGCCCTGAGCTGACTGGGGCCAACGTCCTGACTTTC.

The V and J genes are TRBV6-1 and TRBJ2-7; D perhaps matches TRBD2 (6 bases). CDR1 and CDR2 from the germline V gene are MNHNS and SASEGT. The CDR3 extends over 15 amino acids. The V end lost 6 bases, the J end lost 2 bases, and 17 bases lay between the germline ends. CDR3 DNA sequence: TGTGCCAGCAGGGGGGAGCGGGCGAATCCCTACGAGCAGTACTTC. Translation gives CASRGERANPYEQYF.

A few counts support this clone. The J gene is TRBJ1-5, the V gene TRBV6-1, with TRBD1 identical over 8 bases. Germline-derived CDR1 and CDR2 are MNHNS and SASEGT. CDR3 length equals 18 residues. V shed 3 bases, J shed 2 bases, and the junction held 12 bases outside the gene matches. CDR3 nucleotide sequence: TGTGCCAGCAGTGAGGGGCCATCTCGGACAGGGCGCAATCAGCCCCAGCATTTT. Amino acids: CASSEGPSRTGRNQPQHF.

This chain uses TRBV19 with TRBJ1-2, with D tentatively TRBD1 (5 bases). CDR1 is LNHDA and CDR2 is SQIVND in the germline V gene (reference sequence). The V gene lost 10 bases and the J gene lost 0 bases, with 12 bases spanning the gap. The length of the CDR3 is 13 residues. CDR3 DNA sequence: TGTGCCACCAACCGGGGGACTAACTATGGCTACACCTTC. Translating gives CATNRGTNYGYTF.

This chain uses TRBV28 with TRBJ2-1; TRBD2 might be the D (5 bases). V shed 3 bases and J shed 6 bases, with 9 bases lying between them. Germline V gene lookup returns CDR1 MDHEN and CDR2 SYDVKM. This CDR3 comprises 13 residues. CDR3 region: CASSFTSLNEQFF. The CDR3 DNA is TGTGCCAGCAGTTTCACTAGTCTCAATGAGCAGTTCTTC.

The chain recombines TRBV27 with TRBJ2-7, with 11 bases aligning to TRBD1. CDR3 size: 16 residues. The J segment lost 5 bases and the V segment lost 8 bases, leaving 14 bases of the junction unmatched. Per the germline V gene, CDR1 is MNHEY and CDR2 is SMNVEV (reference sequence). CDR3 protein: CASRIPSGTGGHEQYF. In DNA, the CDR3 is TGTGCCAGCCGAATACCTTCCGGGACAGGGGGGCACGAGCAGTACTTC.

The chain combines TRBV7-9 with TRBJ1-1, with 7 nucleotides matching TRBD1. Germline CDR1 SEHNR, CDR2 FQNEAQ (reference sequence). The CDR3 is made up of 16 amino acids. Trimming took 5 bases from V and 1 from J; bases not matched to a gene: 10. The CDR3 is CASSPRGGSWNTEAFF. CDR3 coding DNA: TGTGCCAGCAGCCCTCGAGGGGGCAGCTGGAACACTGAAGCTTTCTTT.

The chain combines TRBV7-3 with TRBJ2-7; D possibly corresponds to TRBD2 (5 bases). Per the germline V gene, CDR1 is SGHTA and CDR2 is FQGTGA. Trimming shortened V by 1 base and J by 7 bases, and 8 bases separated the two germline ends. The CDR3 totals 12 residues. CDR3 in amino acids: CASSLIGGEQYF. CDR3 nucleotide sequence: TGTGCCAGCAGCTTAATTGGCGGGGAGCAGTACTTC.

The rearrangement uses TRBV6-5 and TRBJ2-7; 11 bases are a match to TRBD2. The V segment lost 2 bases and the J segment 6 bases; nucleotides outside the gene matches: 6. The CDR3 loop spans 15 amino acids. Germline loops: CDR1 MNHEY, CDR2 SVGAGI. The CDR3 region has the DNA TGTGCCAGCAGTTACAGTCTAGCGGGGGGTCGCGAGCAGTACTTC. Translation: CASSYSLAGGREQYF.

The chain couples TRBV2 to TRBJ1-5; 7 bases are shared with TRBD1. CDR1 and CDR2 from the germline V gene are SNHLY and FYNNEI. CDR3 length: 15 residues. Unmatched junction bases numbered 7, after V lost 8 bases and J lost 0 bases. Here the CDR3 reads CASLPDRSSNQPQHF. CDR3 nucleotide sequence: TGTGCCAGCCTACCGGACAGGAGTAGCAATCAGCCCCAGCATTTT.

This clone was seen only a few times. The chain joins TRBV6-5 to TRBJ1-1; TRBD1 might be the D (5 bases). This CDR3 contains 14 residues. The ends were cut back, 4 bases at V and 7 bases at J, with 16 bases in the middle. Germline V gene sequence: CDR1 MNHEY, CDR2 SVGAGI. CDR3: CASSSSGQGSEAFF. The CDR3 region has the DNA TGTGCCAGCAGTTCCTCGGGGCAGGGAAGTGAAGCTTTCTTT.

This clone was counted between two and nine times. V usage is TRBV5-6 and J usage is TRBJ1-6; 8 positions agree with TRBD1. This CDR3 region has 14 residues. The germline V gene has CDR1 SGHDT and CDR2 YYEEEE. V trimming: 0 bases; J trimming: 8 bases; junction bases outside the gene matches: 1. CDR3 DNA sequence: TGTGCCAGCAGCTTGGTGGACAGGGATTCACCCCTCCACTTT. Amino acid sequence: CASSLVDRDSPLHF.

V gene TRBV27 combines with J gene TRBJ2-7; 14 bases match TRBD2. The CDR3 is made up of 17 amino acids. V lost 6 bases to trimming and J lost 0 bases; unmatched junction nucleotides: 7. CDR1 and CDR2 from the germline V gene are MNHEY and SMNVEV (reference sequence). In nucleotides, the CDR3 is TGTGCCAGCAGCAATGGACTAGCGGGGGGCTCCTCCTACGAGCAGTACTTC. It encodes CASSNGLAGGSSYEQYF.

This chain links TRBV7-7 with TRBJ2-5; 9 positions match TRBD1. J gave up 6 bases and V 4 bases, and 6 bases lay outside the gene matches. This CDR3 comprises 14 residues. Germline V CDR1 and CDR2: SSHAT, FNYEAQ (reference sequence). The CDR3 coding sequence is TGTGCCAGCAGCTCCACAGGGGGCATGCAGACCCAGTACTTC. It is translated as CASSSTGGMQTQYF. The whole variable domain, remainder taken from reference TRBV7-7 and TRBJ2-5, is GAGVSQSPRYKVTKRGQDVTLRCDPISSHATLYWYQQALGQGPEFLTYFNYEAQPDKSGLPSDRFSAERPEGSISTLTIQRTEQRDSAMYRCASSSTGGMQTQYFGPGTRLLVL.

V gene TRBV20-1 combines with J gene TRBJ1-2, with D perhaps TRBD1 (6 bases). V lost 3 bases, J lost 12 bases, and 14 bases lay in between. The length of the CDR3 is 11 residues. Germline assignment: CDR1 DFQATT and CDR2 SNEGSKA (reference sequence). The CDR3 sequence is CSASRTVGHTF. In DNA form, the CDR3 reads TGCAGTGCTAGCCGGACAGTGGGCCACACCTTC.

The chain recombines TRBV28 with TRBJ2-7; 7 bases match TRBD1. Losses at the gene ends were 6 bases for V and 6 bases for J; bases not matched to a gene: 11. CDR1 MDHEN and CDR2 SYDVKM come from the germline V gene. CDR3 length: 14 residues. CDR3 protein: CASSLRQGVGEQYF. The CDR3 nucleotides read TGTGCCAGCAGCCTCCGACAGGGAGTGGGCGAGCAGTACTTC.

CDR3: CASSQDPGNTEAFF. Here the CDR3 DNA reads TGCGCCAGCAGCCAAGACCCGGGGAACACTGAAGCTTTCTTT. V usage is TRBV4-1 and J usage is TRBJ1-1, with D hard to call. The CDR3 length is 14 residues. V was shortened by 0 bases and J by 1 base, with 6 bases between the two germline ends. CDR1 is MGHRA, CDR2 YSYEKL, per germline.